Each of the 20 T cell receptor beta chains below was sequenced from the same sample in a study of cytomegalovirus exposure and HLA in healthy donors (dated by TCRdb to 2016 to 2017). Library preparation employed the immunoSEQ multiplex PCR assay. The multiplex PCR relied on a mix of 60 forward primers for TCR Vbeta segments and 13 reverse primers for TCR Jbeta segments. TCRdb limited this immuneACCESS table to in-frame rearrangements with V and J called. A share of clones is missing; checked studies link under half to unresolved V genes, and the rest is unexplained. The sample's clone listing holds about 77,000 clones. Of the sample, roughly 15% is held by the ten largest clones. Sequenced: PBMCs. These receptors all come from a man aged 45-65 years in good health and CMV-seropositive.

Worth noting for this clone: Other DNA sequences from this sample encode an identical CDR3 as well. This sequence joins TRBV6-5 and TRBJ1-1; a possible D gene is TRBD1 (5 bases). The CDR3 totals 15 residues. V gave up 0 bases and J gave up 1 base, with 9 bases separating them. CDR1 and CDR2 from the germline V gene are MNHEY and SVGAGI. In nucleotides, the CDR3 is TGTGCCAGCAGTTACTCGGGGCCGCGGAACACTGAAGCTTTCTTT. Translation: CASSYSGPRNTEAFF.

The chain carries TRBV5-6 and TRBJ1-2, with D possibly matching TRBD1 (5 bases). The germline V and J ends were trimmed by 6 bases and 5 bases, with 17 bases remaining between them. Germline V gives CDR1 SGHDT, CDR2 YYEEEE. The CDR3 totals 14 residues. DNA of the CDR3: TGTGCCAGCACCGTGACAGAAGTCCTTTATGGCTACACCTTC. Its translation is CASTVTEVLYGYTF.

This chain uses TRBV10-3 with TRBJ1-5; D ambiguous. The germline V and J ends were trimmed by 3 bases and 5 bases, with 8 bases remaining between them. This CDR3 has 13 residues. Germline assignment: CDR1 ENHRY and CDR2 SYGVKD. The CDR3 protein is CAISDRGDQPQHF. DNA for the CDR3: TGTGCCATCAGTGATCGGGGAGATCAGCCCCAGCATTTT.

The gene calls are TRBV10-3 and TRBJ1-5; weak D call: TRBD1 (5 bases). The germline V and J ends were trimmed by 9 bases and 4 bases, with 16 bases remaining between them. CDR3 length: 14 residues. Germline lookup yields CDR1 ENHRY and CDR2 SYGVKD. The CDR3 reads CAISRGESNQPQHF. The CDR3 DNA sequence: TGTGCCATATCCCGGGGGGAAAGTAATCAGCCCCAGCATTTT.

The chain carries TRBV6-1 and TRBJ2-1, with a possible D match to TRBD1 (6 bases). V was pared by 6 bases and J by 9 bases, with 21 bases between. The CDR3 spans 15 residues. Germline-derived CDR1 and CDR2 are MNHNS and SASEGT. The CDR3 sequence: CASRYRDTPGGEQFF. Here the CDR3 DNA reads TGTGCCAGCAGGTACCGGGACACCCCCGGTGGTGAGCAGTTCTTC.

This rearrangement joins TRBV5-1 to TRBJ2-1; D gene ambiguous. From germline, CDR1 is SGHRS and CDR2 YFSETQ. This CDR3 is 14 amino acids long. The V end lost 5 bases, the J end lost 4 bases, and 13 bases lay between the germline ends. The CDR3 loop reads CASRGEPIYNEQFF. The CDR3 nucleotides are TGCGCCAGCAGAGGAGAACCGATTTACAATGAGCAGTTCTTC.

The CDR3 DNA reads TGTGCCAGCAGTCTATGGACAGGGTCGAACACTGAAGCTTTCTTT. This sequence encodes CASSLWTGSNTEAFF. V and J are TRBV6-1 and TRBJ1-1; TRBD1 matches at 8 bases. The CDR3 length is 15 residues. Germline V gene lookup returns CDR1 MNHNS and CDR2 SASEGT. With V trimmed by 5 bases and J by 1 base, 6 bases remained unmatched.

V usage is TRBV9 and J usage is TRBJ1-2; D gene uncertain. CDR3 size: 15 residues. Trimming pared 4 bases from V and 1 base from J, leaving 14 bases between. The germline V gene has CDR1 SGDLS and CDR2 YYNGEE. The CDR3 DNA is TGTGCCAGCAGCTCATCGGGGAACGTTAACTATGGCTACACCTTC. Protein: CASSSSGNVNYGYTF.

The chain recombines TRBV9 with TRBJ1-1; unclear D gene. This CDR3 region has 13 residues. The germline CDR1 and CDR2 sequences are SGDLS and YYNGEE. The V end lost 1 base, the J end lost 1 base, and 5 bases lay between the germline ends. CDR3 sequence reads: CASSVRENTEAFF. The CDR3 region has the DNA TGTGCCAGCAGCGTACGAGAGAACACTGAAGCTTTCTTT.

The chain recombines TRBV2 with TRBJ2-1, with 7 bases lining up with TRBD1. This CDR3 has 14 amino acids. V dropped 2 bases and J dropped 10; count of bases not matched to a gene: 8. The germline gives CDR1 SNHLY, CDR2 FYNNEI. The CDR3: CASSEYEGGREQFF. DNA for the CDR3: TGTGCCAGCAGTGAATACGAAGGGGGCAGGGAGCAGTTCTTC.

The V gene is TRBV27, the J gene TRBJ1-6, with TRBD1 as a possible D gene (5 bases). CDR1 is MNHEY, CDR2 SMNVEV, per germline (reference sequence). This CDR3 region has 16 residues. V lost 2 bases and J lost 2, with 10 bases in between. The CDR3 DNA is TGTGCCAGCAGTTTAGCGGGGGGGGCCTATAATTCACCCCTCCACTTT. Its protein is CASSLAGGAYNSPLHF.

This rearrangement joins TRBV19 to TRBJ2-1, with D perhaps TRBD2 (6 bases). Per germline, CDR1 LNHDA and CDR2 SQIVND (reference sequence). The CDR3 covers 13 residues. V lost 9 bases, J lost 5 bases, and 14 bases lay in between. The CDR3 region is CASSFGGNNEQFF. The CDR3 DNA sequence: TGTGCCAGCTCCTTTGGAGGGAACAATGAGCAGTTCTTC. The full variable domain, rest sourced from reference TRBV19 and TRBJ2-1, is DGGITQSPKYLFRKEGQNVTLSCEQNLNHDAMYWYRQDPGQGLRLIYYSQIVNDFQKGDIAEGYSVSREKKESFPLTVTSAQKNPTAFYLCASSFGGNNEQFFGPGTRLTVL.

This chain joins TRBV27 and TRBJ1-5; maybe TRBD1 (6 bases). Germline V gives CDR1 MNHEY, CDR2 SMNVEV (reference sequence). This CDR3 is 14 amino acids long. Between the trimmed V and J ends, which lost 7 bases and 0 bases, there was a span of 10 bases. The CDR3: CASTQTGSNQPQHF. The CDR3 nucleotides read TGTGCCAGCACCCAGACAGGTAGCAATCAGCCCCAGCATTTT.

The chain has TRBV4-1 and TRBJ2-5; TRBD2 aligns across 8 bases. The germline CDR1 and CDR2 sequences are MGHRA and YSYEKL. V shed 1 base and J 5 bases; nucleotides not matched to a gene: 6. The CDR3 has 15 amino acids. For the CDR3, the DNA is TGCGCCAGCAGCCAAGGCGGGAGGTTCGGGGAGACCCAGTACTTC. Amino acids: CASSQGGRFGETQYF.

The rearrangement uses TRBV18 and TRBJ1-3; a possible D gene is TRBD1 (5 bases). CDR3 size: 15 residues. The V end lost 3 bases, the J end lost 1 base, and 10 bases lay between the germline ends. Germline CDR1 KGHSH, CDR2 LQKENI. Written as DNA, the CDR3 is TGTGCCAGCTCACCCACCCGGGGGTCTGGAAACACCATATATTTT. This gives the protein CASSPTRGSGNTIYF.

V and J are TRBV28 and TRBJ2-7; D uncertain. The CDR3 covers 11 residues. CDR1 and CDR2 from the germline V gene are MDHEN and SYDVKM. V was shortened by 6 bases and J by 7 bases, with 10 bases between the two germline ends. The CDR3 here is CASSLQREQYF. In nucleotides, the CDR3 is TGTGCCAGCAGCCTCCAGCGTGAGCAGTACTTC.

The J gene is TRBJ2-5, the V gene TRBV5-4; a weak D match, TRBD1 (6 bases). CDR1 is SGHNT and CDR2 is YYREEE in the germline V gene (reference sequence). The CDR3 consists of 12 residues. Deletions cut 9 bases from V and 5 bases from J, with 14 bases between. DNA of the CDR3: TGTGCCATTGGGGCCCAGGGGGAGACCCAGTACTTC. It specifies CAIGAQGETQYF.

J is TRBJ1-1 and V is TRBV11-3; 9 bases map to TRBD1. Germline V gives CDR1 SGHNT, CDR2 YENEEA. This CDR3 spans 16 amino acids. V shed 4 bases and J 4 bases; nucleotides not matched to a gene: 10. The CDR3 region is CASSSTGTGRSTEAFF. The CDR3, as DNA: TGTGCCAGCAGCTCAACCGGGACAGGGCGGAGCACTGAAGCTTTCTTT.

The chain recombines TRBV5-8 with TRBJ2-5; maybe TRBD2 (6 bases). The CDR3 loop spans 16 amino acids. The germline V gene encodes CDR1 SGHTS and CDR2 YDEGEE. Trimming pared 4 bases from V and 5 bases from J, leaving 21 bases between. CDR3 coding DNA: TGTGCCAGCAGCCCCCTTGTGCGAGGGGCGGGGGAGACCCAGTACTTC. As protein: CASSPLVRGAGETQYF.

The chain carries TRBV10-1 and TRBJ2-5; D is perhaps TRBD2 (6 bases). Trimming took off 3 bases at V and 7 bases at J, with 12 bases between the two ends. Looked up from germline, CDR1 is WNHNN and CDR2 is SYGVQD (reference sequence). The CDR3 is made up of 13 amino acids. DNA for the CDR3: TGCGCCAGCAGTGACGGGGGTAGCGTGACCCAGTACTTC. This translates into CASSDGGSVTQYF.